A selection of T cell receptor beta chains follows, all from one sample in a study of T cells in Graves' hyperthyroidism and ophthalmopathy. TCRdb passed the multiplex PCR reads through MiXCR, listing each CDR3 protein once. Of 480,000 or so distinct CDR3 sequences in the sample, approximately 15% were seen once. Sequenced input: blood. The receptors were sampled from a woman younger than 30 with Graves' hyperthyroidism. Each CDR3 is given with its conserved first and last residue. A D gene is named only where the DNA matches it firmly. A row's size may be missing; if present it is once, few, many or a size class.

TRBD2 TRBJ2-1 TRBV29-1 few CSVPRTSGYNEQFF TGCAGCGTGCCCCGGACTAGCGGGTACAATGAGCAGTTCTTC
TRBD2 TRBJ2-1 TRBV6-1 NA CASTPASGTPYNEQFF TGTGCCAGCACTCCCGCCAGCGGGACGCCCTACAATGAGCAGTTCTTC
TRBD2 TRBJ2-1 TRBV5-1 many CASSQMTGGREQFF TGCGCCAGCAGCCAGATGACGGGGGGGAGGGAGCAGTTCTTC
TRBD2 TRBJ2-3 TRBV10-2 many CASSDQAGDLDTQYF TGCGCCAGCAGTGACCAAGCGGGGGATCTGGATACGCAGTATTTT
NA TRBJ2-1 TRBV20-1 NA CSAEAAEQFF TGCAGTGCGGAGGCGGCTGAGCAGTTCTTC
TRBD2 TRBJ2-2 TRBV15 many CATSREGLAGTGGELFF TGTGCCACCAGCAGAGAGGGACTAGCGGGCACGGGCGGGGAGCTGTTTTTT
NA TRBJ2-7 TRBV12-3/TRBV12-4 many CASSLGGPIYEQYF TGTGCCAGCAGTTTAGGGGGGCCTATCTACGAGCAGTACTTC
NA TRBJ2-2 TRBV30 NA CAWSVRRTITGELFF TGTGCCTGGAGTGTACGACGGACTATTACCGGGGAGCTGTTTTTT
NA TRBJ2-1 TRBV9 few CASSATGTPPYNEQFF TGTGCCAGCAGCGCCACCGGGACTCCTCCCTACAATGAGCAGTTCTTC
TRBD2 TRBJ2-1 TRBV6-5 many CASSYSVYRGRGNEQFF TGTGCCAGCAGTTACTCGGTTTATCGCGGGAGAGGGAATGAGCAGTTCTTC
TRBD2 TRBJ2-7 TRBV18 many CASSPRGSGYEQYF TGTGCCAGCTCACCACGCGGGAGCGGTTACGAGCAGTACTTC
NA TRBJ1-5 TRBV7-3 NA CTSSKDGSGQPQHF TGTACCAGCAGCAAGGACGGCTCAGGGCAGCCCCAGCATTTT
TRBD1 TRBJ1-1 TRBV12-3/TRBV12-4 NA CASSFLTGMNTEAFF TGTGCCAGCAGTTTCCTGACAGGGATGAACACTGAAGCTTTCTTT
NA TRBJ1-1 TRBV27 few CASSFQDGTEAFF TGTGCCAGCAGTTTTCAGGACGGCACTGAAGCTTTCTTT
TRBD2 TRBJ2-5 TRBV20-1 few CSARAPLAGVQYF TGCAGTGCTAGAGCCCCGCTAGCGGGAGTTCAGTACTTC
TRBD1 TRBJ1-3 TRBV27 few CASSLSGGGPNTIYF TGTGCCAGCAGTTTATCAGGGGGCGGACCAAACACCATATATTTT
NA TRBJ1-3 TRBV7-9 few CASSLDRSGNTIYF TGTGCCAGCAGCTTAGACCGCTCTGGAAACACCATATATTTT
TRBD1 TRBJ1-2 TRBV19 many CATNPRGDSRYGYTF TGTGCCACCAACCCCCGGGGGGACAGCCGCTATGGCTACACCTTC
TRBD2 TRBJ2-3 TRBV27 NA CASSRRLAGSTDTQYF TGTGCCAGCAGTCGACGACTAGCGGGGTCGACAGATACGCAGTATTTT
NA TRBJ1-1 TRBV19 many CASSVRSGFNTEAFF TGTGCCAGTAGTGTACGTTCAGGGTTCAACACTGAAGCTTTCTTT
NA TRBJ1-1 TRBV7-9 many CASSFEQGNTEAFF TGTGCCAGCAGCTTTGAGCAGGGGAACACTGAAGCTTTCTTT
NA TRBJ2-7 TRBV6-5 NA CASRHSRWGPYEQYF TGTGCCAGCAGGCACTCGAGGTGGGGACCCTACGAGCAGTACTTC
TRBD2 TRBJ2-2 TRBV29-1 many CSVALTSGINTGELFF TGCAGCGTTGCCCTAACTAGCGGTATAAACACCGGGGAGCTGTTTTTT
NA TRBJ2-5 TRBV4-2 NA CASRQEDLAFETQYF TGTGCCAGCAGGCAGGAGGACCTCGCCTTCGAGACCCAGTACTTC
NA TRBJ2-2 TRBV6-2/TRBV6-3 many CASSYLGLGTGELFF TGTGCCAGCAGTTACTTGGGACTTGGAACCGGGGAGCTGTTTTTT
NA TRBJ1-1 TRBV4-1 NA CASSHPRPGNTEAFF TGCGCCAGCAGCCACCCACGACCCGGGAACACTGAAGCTTTCTTT
TRBD2 TRBJ2-2 TRBV20-1 NA CSARPLAGDTGELFF TGCAGTGCTAGACCCTTAGCGGGAGACACCGGGGAGCTGTTTTTT
TRBD1 TRBJ1-1 TRBV11-2 NA CASSLGRQGTEAFF TGTGCCAGCAGCTTAGGACGACAGGGGACTGAAGCTTTCTTT
TRBD1 TRBJ1-1 TRBV12-3/TRBV12-4 many CASSSHGTGGGTEAFF TGTGCCAGCAGTAGCCACGGGACAGGGGGAGGGACTGAAGCTTTCTTT
NA TRBJ1-2 TRBV19 many CASSTQRDGYTF TGTGCCAGTAGTACCCAAAGGGATGGCTACACCTTC
TRBD2 TRBJ2-1 TRBV7-3 many CASSFGAGEWSEQFF TGTGCCAGCAGCTTCGGGGCGGGAGAGTGGAGTGAGCAGTTCTTC
NA TRBJ2-5 TRBV6-4 NA CASSAGFQETQYF TGTGCCAGCAGTGCGGGATTCCAAGAGACCCAGTACTTC
NA TRBJ1-6 TRBV15 NA CATSRKSHISVSPLHF TGTGCCACCAGCAGGAAATCACATATTTCGGTTTCACCCCTCCACTTT
NA TRBJ2-1 TRBV9 NA CASSVEAGTLSEQFF TGTGCCAGCAGCGTAGAAGCTGGGACCTTGAGTGAGCAGTTCTTC
TRBD1 TRBJ2-7 TRBV7-9 many CASSSNAGTGAYEQYF TGTGCCAGCAGCTCTAATGCCGGGACAGGAGCCTACGAGCAGTACTTC